A single sample is the source of the 8 T cell receptor beta chains below, sequenced in a study of T-cell memory formation after mild COVID-19 (dated by TCRdb to the early 2020s). Libraries were prepared through 5' RACE. Instrument on record: Illumina NovaSeq 6000. Clones were called with MiXCR by TCRdb after fastp trimmed the public reads at Q25, and only in-frame beta chains were retained. Each entry merges the rows of one CDR3 protein and shows their most common DNA and genes. In all, the sample holds more than 350,000 distinct CDR3 sequences, and around 20% of those were seen once. The ten most abundant clones make up under 15% of the sample. The sample comprised PBMCs or a T cell subset sorted from them (not recorded which). The receptors derive from an adult woman who had mild COVID-19 (a few samples of this study predate the infection). The sample titles of this study are shuffled in the database, so cell type and time point are left out; the donor was told from shared clones.

The sample holds a few counts of this clonotype. The J gene is TRBJ2-1, the V gene TRBV9, with 12 positions matching TRBD1. V was clipped by 1 base and J by 4 bases; unmatched bases: 3. Germline assignment: CDR1 SGDLS and CDR2 YYNGEE. This CDR3 contains 16 residues. The CDR3 nucleotides read TGTGCCAGCAGCGTAAGGGACAGGGGGCCATACAATGAGCAGTTCTTC. Protein: CASSVRDRGPYNEQFF.

This clonotype was recorded at least ten times. The CDR3 coding sequence is TGTGCCAGCAGATCAGGGAGGGGGGCAATTGAAGCTTTCTTT. As protein: CASRSGRGAIEAFF. The rearrangement joins TRBV6-5 to TRBJ1-1, with D possibly TRBD1 on 6 matching bases. The CDR3 consists of 14 residues. V was cut by 6 bases and J by 7 bases, with 18 bases left in between. Germline loops: CDR1 MNHEY, CDR2 SVGAGI.

The rearrangement links TRBV7-6 to TRBJ1-3, with no clear D. Trimming removed 1 base from V and 0 bases from J, with 10 bases in between. Germline assignment: CDR1 SGHVS and CDR2 FNYEAQ. The CDR3 is made up of 16 amino acids. CDR3 in amino acids: CASSLGSKSSGNTIYF. The DNA for the CDR3 is TGTGCCAGCAGCTTAGGCAGTAAGAGCTCTGGAAACACCATATATTTT.

This clonotype was counted only a few times. The chain has TRBV25-1 and TRBJ2-6; no clear D. CDR3 length equals 14 residues. V lost 7 bases, J lost 2 bases, and 9 bases lay in between. CDR1 is MGHDK, CDR2 SYGVNS, per germline. The CDR3 here is CASTPGAGANVLTF. In DNA, the CDR3 is TGTGCCAGCACTCCTGGAGCTGGGGCCAACGTCCTGACTTTC.

This sequence joins TRBV14 and TRBJ2-3; D is undetermined. Germline CDR1 reads SGHDN; CDR2 reads FVKESK. This CDR3 is built from 14 residues. V lost 4 bases, J lost 5 bases, and 13 bases lay in between. The CDR3 spells CASSLRSLRDTQYF. The CDR3 DNA is TGTGCCAGCAGCCTTCGGAGTTTGCGAGATACGCAGTATTTT.

In its sample, this clonotype was seen a few times. The CDR3 protein is CASSRRASAGRWETQYF. DNA for the CDR3: TGTGCCAGCAGCCGAAGGGCGTCGGCCGGTCGGTGGGAAACCCAGTACTTC. The V and J genes are TRBV7-8 and TRBJ2-5; D ambiguous. From germline, CDR1 is SGHVS and CDR2 FQNEAQ. V was cut by 5 bases and J by 8 bases, with 27 bases left in between. CDR3 length equals 17 residues.

This clonotype showed up just a few times. The chain combines TRBV9 with TRBJ2-3; no clear D gene. The V gene lost 1 base and the J gene lost 4 bases, with 10 bases spanning the gap. The V gene's germline CDR1 is SGDLS and CDR2 YYNGEE. This CDR3 comprises 14 residues. The CDR3 reads CASSVLTGPDTQYF. The DNA of the CDR3 is TGTGCCAGCAGCGTACTAACCGGACCAGATACGCAGTATTTT.

The chain uses TRBV6-6 and TRBJ2-7; a weak D match, TRBD2 (5 bases). The V end was cut by 2 bases, the J end by 4 bases, with 12 bases between. This CDR3 spans 14 amino acids. Germline V gene sequence: CDR1 MNHNY, CDR2 SVGAGI (reference sequence). The CDR3, as DNA: TGTGCCAGCAGTTACGAAGCGGCAGGATACGAGCAGTACTTC. Residues: CASSYEAAGYEQYF.